This T cell receptor beta chain appears in the sequencing data of a study of cytomegalovirus exposure and HLA in healthy donors. Germline V CDR1 and CDR2: SEHNR, FQNEAQ (reference sequence). V trimming: 6 bases; J trimming: 0 bases; junction bases outside the gene matches: 3. The CDR3 has 14 amino acids. With 60 Vbeta and 13 Jbeta primers, the PCR was carried out. Produced via immunoSEQ multiplex PCR; TCRdb's table is partial and in-frame only. The sample has under 200,000 clones; 75% to 85% are singletons. V is TRBV7-9 and J is TRBJ1-1; 8 bases are shared with TRBD1. The TCR originated in a woman aged 45-65 years in good health and CMV-seronegative. The material sequenced was PBMCs. DNA for the CDR3: TGTGCCAGCAGTGGACAGGGAATGAACACTGAAGCTTTCTTT. The encoded protein is CASSGQGMNTEAFF.